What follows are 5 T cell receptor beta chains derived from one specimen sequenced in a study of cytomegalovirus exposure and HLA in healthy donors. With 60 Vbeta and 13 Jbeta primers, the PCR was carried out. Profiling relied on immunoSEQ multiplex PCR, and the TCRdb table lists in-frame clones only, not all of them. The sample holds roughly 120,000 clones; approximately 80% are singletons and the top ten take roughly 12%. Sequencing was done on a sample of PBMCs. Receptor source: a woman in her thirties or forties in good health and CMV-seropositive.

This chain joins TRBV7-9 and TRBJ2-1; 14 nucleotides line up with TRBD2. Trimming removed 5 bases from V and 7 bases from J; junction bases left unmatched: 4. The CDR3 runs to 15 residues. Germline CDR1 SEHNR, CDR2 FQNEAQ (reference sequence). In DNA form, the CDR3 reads TGTGCCAGCAGCAGACTAGCGGGAGGGCCAAATGAGCAGTTCTTC. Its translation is CASSRLAGGPNEQFF.

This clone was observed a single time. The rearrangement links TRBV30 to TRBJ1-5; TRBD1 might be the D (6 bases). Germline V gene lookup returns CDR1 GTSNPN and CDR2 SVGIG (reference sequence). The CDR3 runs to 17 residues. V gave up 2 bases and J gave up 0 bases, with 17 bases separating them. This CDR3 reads CAWSIARGANSNQPQHF. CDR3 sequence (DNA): TGTGCCTGGAGTATCGCCCGGGGGGCCAATAGCAATCAGCCCCAGCATTTT.

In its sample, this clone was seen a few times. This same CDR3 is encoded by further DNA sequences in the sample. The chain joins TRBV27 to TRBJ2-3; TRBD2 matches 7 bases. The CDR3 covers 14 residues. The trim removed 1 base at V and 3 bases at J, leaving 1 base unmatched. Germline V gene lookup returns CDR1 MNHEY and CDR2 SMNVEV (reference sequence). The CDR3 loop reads CASSLWGGTDTQYF. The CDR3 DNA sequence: TGTGCCAGCAGTTTATGGGGGGGGACAGATACGCAGTATTTT.

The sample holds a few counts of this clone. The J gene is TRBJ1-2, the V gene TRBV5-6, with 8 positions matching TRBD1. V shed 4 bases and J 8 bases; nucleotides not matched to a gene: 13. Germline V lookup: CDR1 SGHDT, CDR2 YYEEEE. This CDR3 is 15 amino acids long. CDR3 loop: CASSLRGRPSEGYTF. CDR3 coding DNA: TGTGCCAGCAGCCTCAGGGGGCGTCCCTCCGAGGGCTACACCTTC.

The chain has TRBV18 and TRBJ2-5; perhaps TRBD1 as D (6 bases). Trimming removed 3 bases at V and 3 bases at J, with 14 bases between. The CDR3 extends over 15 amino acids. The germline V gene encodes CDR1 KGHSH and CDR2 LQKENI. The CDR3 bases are TGTGCCAGCTCACCGTCCACGGACAGTAAAGAGACCCAGTACTTC. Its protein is CASSPSTDSKETQYF.